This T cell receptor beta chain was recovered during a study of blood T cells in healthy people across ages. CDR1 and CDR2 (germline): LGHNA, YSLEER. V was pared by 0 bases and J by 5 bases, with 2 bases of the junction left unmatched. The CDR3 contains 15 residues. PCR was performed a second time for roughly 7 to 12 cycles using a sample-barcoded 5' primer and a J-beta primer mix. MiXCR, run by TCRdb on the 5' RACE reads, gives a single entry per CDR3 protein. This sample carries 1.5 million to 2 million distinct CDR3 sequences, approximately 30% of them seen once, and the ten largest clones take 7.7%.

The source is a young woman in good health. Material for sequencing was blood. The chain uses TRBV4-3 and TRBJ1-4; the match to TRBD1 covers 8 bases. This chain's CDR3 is CASSQDHRGNEKLFF. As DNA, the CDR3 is TGCGCCAGCAGCCAAGACCACAGGGGGAATGAAAAACTGTTTTTT.